This T cell receptor (beta chain) was captured by sequencing in a study of cytomegalovirus exposure and HLA in healthy donors. The study's findings and limits: The authors confirmed in vitro that a few CMV-associated chains were specific for CMV antigens. Rare TCR sequences predominated, though certain public TCRs were found in many donors.

Germline V CDR1 and CDR2: SGHDT, YYEEEE. V was clipped by 2 bases and J by 0 bases, with 10 bases between them. The CDR3 consists of 15 residues. The method was immunoSEQ multiplex PCR; TCRdb's version includes in-frame clones alone and lacks a portion of them. This table holds over 85,000 clones, approximately 89% found once. With respect to this clone: What it binds is unknown.

The donors were members of the validation cohort comprising roughly 130 subjects, separate from the approximately 630-subject first cohort. This clonotype was obtained from a woman between 18 and 29 years old in good health and CMV-seronegative. The sample consisted of PBMCs. The J gene is TRBJ2-3, the V gene TRBV5-6; tentative D call: TRBD2 (6 bases). As DNA, the CDR3 is TGTGCCAGCAGCTTTTCGGGGGAAAGCACAGATACGCAGTATTTT. It yields the protein CASSFSGESTDTQYF.